The clone carrying this T cell receptor beta chain appeared many times. What it recognizes is unknown. Amplified TCR beta CDR3 regions derived from RNA transcripts. Carried out on the TCR CDR3, a first-round RT-PCR used the HTBI primer set. In TCRdb, the multiplex PCR reads were re-called with MiXCR into one record per CDR3 protein. Among 500,000 to 550,000 distinct CDR3 sequences listed, less than 25% were seen once. The data stem from a study of T cells in Graves' hyperthyroidism and ophthalmopathy. Turning to the study itself: Before treatment of any kind, peripheral blood was taken at initial diagnosis.

Criteria for exclusion of patients were uncontrolled infection, other autoimmune disease, pregnancy or lactation. A roughly 10 ml volume of fresh peripheral blood provided the PBMCs. Whole-study findings and limits: Ophthalmopathy onset followed model prediction by a median around 6.9 months.

The V end lost 2 bases, the J end lost 5 bases, and 10 bases lay between the germline ends. The CDR3 loop spans 13 amino acids. The chain is built from TRBV12-3 or TRBV12-4 and TRBJ2-7; D is uncertain. The sample consisted of blood. The sequence was collected from a young man with Graves' hyperthyroidism. The CDR3 DNA reads as TGTGCCAGCAGTTTACGTCACGCGGACGAGCAGTACTTC. It specifies CASSLRHADEQYF.